This T cell receptor beta chain was retrieved from a study of T-cell memory formation after mild COVID-19. This clonotype was recorded a few times. Trimming removed 2 bases from V and 9 bases from J; junction bases left unmatched: 10. The CDR3 loop spans 15 amino acids. Germline V CDR1 and CDR2: MNHEY, SVGAGI. TCRdb redid the calling of the 5' RACE reads with MiXCR, one entry per CDR3 protein. The sample comprises approximately 210,000 distinct CDR3 sequences, around 27% of which are singletons, and approximately 10% rests with the top ten. The origin of this receptor is an adult woman who had mild COVID-19 (a few samples of this study predate the infection). Cell type and time point are not known. The J gene is TRBJ2-1, the V gene TRBV6-5, with 7 bases matching TRBD1. The sample consisted of PBMCs or a T cell subset sorted from them (not recorded which). CDR3 sequence: CASSYEGAPGSEQFF. The CDR3 DNA follows: TGTGCCAGCAGTTACGAGGGGGCCCCCGGCAGTGAGCAGTTCTTC.